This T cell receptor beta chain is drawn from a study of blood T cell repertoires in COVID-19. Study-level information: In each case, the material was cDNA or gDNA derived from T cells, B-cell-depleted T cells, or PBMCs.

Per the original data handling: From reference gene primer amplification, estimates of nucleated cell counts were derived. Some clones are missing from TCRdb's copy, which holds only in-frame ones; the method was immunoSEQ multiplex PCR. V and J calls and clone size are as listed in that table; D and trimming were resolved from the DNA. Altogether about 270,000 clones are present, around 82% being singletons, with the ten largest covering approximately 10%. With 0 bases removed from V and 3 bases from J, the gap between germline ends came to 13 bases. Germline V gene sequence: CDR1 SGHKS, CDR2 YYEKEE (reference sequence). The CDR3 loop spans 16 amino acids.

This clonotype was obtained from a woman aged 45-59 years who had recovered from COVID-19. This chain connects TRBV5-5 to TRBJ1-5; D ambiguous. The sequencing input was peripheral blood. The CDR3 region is CASSLGAGSYNQPQHF. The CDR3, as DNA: TGTGCCAGCAGCTTGGGGGCAGGTTCCTACAATCAGCCCCAGCATTTT.